The sequence of this T cell receptor beta chain was determined in a study of blood T cells in healthy people across ages. This clonotype was seen only a few times. Its target is unknown. Study observations and caveats: Long-lived donors had more naive CD4+ cells and higher diversity than aged donors.

CDR3 length equals 15 residues. Between the trimmed V and J ends, which lost 0 bases and 0 bases, there was a span of 9 bases. Germline CDR1 SGDLS, CDR2 YYNGEE. Alongside a J-beta primer mix, a sample-barcoded 5' primer served in a second PCR lasting about 7 to 12 cycles. A tag from a template-switch adaptor with 12 random nucleotides marked each cDNA molecule. Every individual sample yielded 2.5 million or more paired-end reads (each containing CDR3). TCRdb reprocessed the 5' RACE reads via MiXCR and lists one record per CDR3 protein. The sample has 800,000 to 950,000 distinct CDR3 sequences, 29% seen once. This sample was shared with a second study, whose subject was T cells of mothers and their children.

V usage is TRBV9 and J usage is TRBJ1-1; D call uncertain. The source is a woman in her thirties or forties in good health. Sequencing was done on a sample of blood. CDR3 residues: CASSVARGMNTEAFF. CDR3 nucleotide sequence: TGTGCCAGCAGCGTAGCTCGCGGAATGAACACTGAAGCTTTCTTT.